The clone carrying this TCR beta chain was seen more than once but under ten times. Noted time point: pretreatment peripheral blood. Germline CDR1 is MGHRA and CDR2 is YSYEKL. The J segment lost 6 bases and the V segment lost 3 bases, leaving 1 base of the junction unmatched. The CDR3 totals 14 residues. The data originate from a study of PD-L1 blockade in urothelial cancer. Synthetic TCR analog templates were added to each PCR reaction. Clones were sequenced by immunoSEQ multiplex PCR, and TCRdb holds only the in-frame ones, with some missing. The data show around 57,000 clones, with around four fifths seen just once and roughly 1.6% held by the top ten.

The gene calls are TRBV4-1 and TRBJ2-1; 11 bases agree with TRBD1. Specimen: PBMCs, collected around atezolizumab (anti-PD-L1) treatment. The clonotype comes from a man aged 65 to 85 with urothelial cancer. The CDR3: CASSHGTGGNEQFF. The CDR3, as DNA: TGCGCCAGCAGCCATGGGACAGGGGGCAATGAGCAGTTCTTC.